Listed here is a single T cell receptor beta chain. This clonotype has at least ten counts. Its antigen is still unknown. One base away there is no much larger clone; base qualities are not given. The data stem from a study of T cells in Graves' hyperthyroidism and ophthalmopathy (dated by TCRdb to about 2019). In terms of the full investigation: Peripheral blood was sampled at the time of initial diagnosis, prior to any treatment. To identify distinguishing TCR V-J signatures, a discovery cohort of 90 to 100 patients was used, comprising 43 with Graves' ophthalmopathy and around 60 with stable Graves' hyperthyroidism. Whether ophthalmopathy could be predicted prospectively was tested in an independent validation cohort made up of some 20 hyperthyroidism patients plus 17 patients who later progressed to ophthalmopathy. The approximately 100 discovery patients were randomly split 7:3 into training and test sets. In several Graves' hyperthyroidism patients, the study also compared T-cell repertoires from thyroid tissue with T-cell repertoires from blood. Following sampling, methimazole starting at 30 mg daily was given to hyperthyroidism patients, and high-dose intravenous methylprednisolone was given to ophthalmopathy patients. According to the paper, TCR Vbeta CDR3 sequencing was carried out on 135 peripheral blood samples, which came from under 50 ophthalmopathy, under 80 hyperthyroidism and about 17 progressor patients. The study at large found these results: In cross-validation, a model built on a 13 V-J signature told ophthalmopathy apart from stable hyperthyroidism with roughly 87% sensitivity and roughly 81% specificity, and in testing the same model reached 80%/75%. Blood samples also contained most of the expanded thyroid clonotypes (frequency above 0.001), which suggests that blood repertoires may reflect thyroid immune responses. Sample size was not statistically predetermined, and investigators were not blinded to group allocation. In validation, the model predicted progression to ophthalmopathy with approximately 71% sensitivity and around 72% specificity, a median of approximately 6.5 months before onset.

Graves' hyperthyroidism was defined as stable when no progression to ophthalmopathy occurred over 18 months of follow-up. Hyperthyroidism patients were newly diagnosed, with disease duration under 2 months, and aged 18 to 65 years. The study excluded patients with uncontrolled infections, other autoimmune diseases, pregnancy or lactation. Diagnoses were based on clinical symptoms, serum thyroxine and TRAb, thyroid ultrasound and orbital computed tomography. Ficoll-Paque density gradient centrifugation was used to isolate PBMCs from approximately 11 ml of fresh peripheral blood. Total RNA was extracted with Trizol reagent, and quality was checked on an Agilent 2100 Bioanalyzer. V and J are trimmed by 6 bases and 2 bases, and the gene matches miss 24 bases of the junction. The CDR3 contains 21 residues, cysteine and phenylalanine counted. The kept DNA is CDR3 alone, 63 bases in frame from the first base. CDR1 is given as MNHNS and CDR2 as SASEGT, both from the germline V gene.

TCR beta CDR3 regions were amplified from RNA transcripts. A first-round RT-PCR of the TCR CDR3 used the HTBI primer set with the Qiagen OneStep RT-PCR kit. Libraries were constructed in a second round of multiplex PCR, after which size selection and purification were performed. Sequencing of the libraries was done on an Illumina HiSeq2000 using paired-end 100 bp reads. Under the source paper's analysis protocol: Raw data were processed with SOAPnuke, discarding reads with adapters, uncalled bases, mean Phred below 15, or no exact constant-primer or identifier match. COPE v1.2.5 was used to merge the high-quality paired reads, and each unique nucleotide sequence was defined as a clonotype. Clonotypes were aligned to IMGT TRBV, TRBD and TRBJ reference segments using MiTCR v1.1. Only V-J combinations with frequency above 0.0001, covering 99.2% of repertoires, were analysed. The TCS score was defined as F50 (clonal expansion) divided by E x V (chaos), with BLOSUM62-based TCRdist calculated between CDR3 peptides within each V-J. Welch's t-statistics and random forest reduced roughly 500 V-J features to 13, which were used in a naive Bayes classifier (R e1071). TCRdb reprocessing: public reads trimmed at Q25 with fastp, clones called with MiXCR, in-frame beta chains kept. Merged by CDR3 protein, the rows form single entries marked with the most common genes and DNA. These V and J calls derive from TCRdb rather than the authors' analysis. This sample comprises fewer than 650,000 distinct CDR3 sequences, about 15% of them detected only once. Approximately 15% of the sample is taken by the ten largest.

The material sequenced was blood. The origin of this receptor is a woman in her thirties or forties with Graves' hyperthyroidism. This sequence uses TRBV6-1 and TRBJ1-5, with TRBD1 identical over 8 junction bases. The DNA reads TGTGCCAGCAGGGCTGACAGGGGACGGGGCAAAGCGATCCAGGGCAATCAGCCCCAGCATTTT. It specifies CASRADRGRGKAIQGNQPQHF.